This T cell receptor (beta chain) derives from a study of blood T cell repertoires in COVID-19. For the study at large: COVID-19 samples from acute and convalescent phases originated in the United States, Italy and Spain. T cells, B-cell-depleted T cells, or PBMCs provided the cDNA or gDNA that served as material.

As handled by the study authors: Amplification with reference gene primers provided the estimates of nucleated cell counts. Assay used: immunoSEQ multiplex PCR; TCRdb lists only in-frame clones, some missing. Clone size and the V and J calls come from that table; the DNA yielded D and trimming. The sample consists of about 220,000 clones, about 84% of them appearing once. The CDR3 runs to 18 residues. V lost 4 bases to trimming and J lost 6 bases, with 29 bases between them. Looked up from germline, CDR1 is SGHRS and CDR2 is YFSETQ. The chain couples TRBV5-1 to TRBJ2-7, with a tentative D call TRBD1 (6 bases). The clonotype originates from a human donor in a cohort sampled during active COVID-19. The sample consisted of peripheral blood. The CDR3 is CASSQYIRGGGHGAEQYF. The CDR3 coding sequence is TGCGCCAGCAGCCAATACATCAGGGGCGGCGGGCACGGGGCCGAGCAGTACTTC.